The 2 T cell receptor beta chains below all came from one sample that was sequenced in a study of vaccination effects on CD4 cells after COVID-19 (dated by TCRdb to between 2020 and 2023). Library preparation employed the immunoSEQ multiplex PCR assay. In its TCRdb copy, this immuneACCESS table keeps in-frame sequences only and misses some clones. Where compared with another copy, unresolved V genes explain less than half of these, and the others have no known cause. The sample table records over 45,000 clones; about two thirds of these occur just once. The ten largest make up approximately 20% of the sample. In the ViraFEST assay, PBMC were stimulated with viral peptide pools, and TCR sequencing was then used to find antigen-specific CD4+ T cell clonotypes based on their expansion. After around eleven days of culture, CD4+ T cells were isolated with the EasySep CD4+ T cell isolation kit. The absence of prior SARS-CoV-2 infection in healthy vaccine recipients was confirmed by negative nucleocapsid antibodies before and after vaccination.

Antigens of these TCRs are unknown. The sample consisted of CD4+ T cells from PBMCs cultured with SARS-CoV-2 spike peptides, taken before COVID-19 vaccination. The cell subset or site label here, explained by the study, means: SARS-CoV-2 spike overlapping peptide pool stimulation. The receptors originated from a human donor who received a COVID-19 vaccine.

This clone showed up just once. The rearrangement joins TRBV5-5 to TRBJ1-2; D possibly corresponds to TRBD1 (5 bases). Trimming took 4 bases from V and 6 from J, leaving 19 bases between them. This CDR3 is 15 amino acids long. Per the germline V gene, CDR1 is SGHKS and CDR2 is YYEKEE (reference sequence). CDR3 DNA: TGTGCCAGCAGCCCGAGGTGGGACCCTACGCATGGCTACACCTTC. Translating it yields CASSPRWDPTHGYTF.

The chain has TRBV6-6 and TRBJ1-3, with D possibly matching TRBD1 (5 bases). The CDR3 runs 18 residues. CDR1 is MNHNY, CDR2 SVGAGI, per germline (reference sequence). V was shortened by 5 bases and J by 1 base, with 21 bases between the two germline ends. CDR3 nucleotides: TGTGCCAGCAGTCCTCTCTCCCCTCGGCAGGGATCTGGAAACACCATATATTTT. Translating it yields CASSPLSPRQGSGNTIYF.